One and the same sample provided the 23 T cell receptor beta chains below, sequenced in a study of blood T cells in healthy people across ages (dated by TCRdb to the mid-2010s). Libraries were built with 5' RACE. The sample was run on an Illumina HiSeq 2500. A second PCR of about 6 to 12 cycles was performed with a sample-barcoded 5' primer and a J-beta primer mix. TCRdb reran the public reads through fastp at Q25 and MiXCR, keeping productive beta chains. Identical CDR3 protein sequences are pooled into one entry, listed with their most common genes and DNA. For this sample the table gives roughly 2 million distinct CDR3 sequences, of which around half were detected only once. In total, the top ten clones hold around 2.1% of the sample. Sequencing was performed on blood. The receptors come from a woman aged 40 to 50 in good health.

The genes are TRBV7-6 and TRBJ1-2; 7 bases align to TRBD1. The CDR3 has 14 amino acids. V shed 1 base and J 8 bases; nucleotides not matched to a gene: 7. Per germline, CDR1 SGHVS and CDR2 FNYEAQ. As DNA, the CDR3 is TGTGCCAGCAGCTTAGAGTTGGTAGGGGGCGGCTACACCTTC. It specifies CASSLELVGGGYTF.

V usage is TRBV27 and J usage is TRBJ2-7, with 8 bases matching TRBD1. V dropped 8 bases and J dropped 5; count of bases not matched to a gene: 11. Per germline, CDR1 MNHEY and CDR2 SMNVEV (reference sequence). The CDR3 extends over 14 amino acids. CDR3 nucleotides: TGTGCCAGCCGAGATTCGGACAGGGCCCACGAGCAGTACTTC. Its protein product is CASRDSDRAHEQYF.

J is TRBJ1-4 and V is TRBV12-3 or TRBV12-4; TRBD1 matches at 7 bases. V was pared by 5 bases and J by 4 bases, with 7 bases of the junction left unmatched. The length of the CDR3 is 15 residues. The DNA of the CDR3 is TGTGCCAGCAGTGCACGACAGGGCAATAATGAAAAACTGTTTTTT. This sequence encodes CASSARQGNNEKLFF.

This clonotype was observed a handful of times. The chain joins TRBV20-1 to TRBJ2-5; 8 bases agree with TRBD2. The J segment lost 2 bases and the V segment lost 1 base, leaving 3 bases of the junction unmatched. Germline V gene data show CDR1 as DFQATT and CDR2 as SNEGSKA (reference sequence). The CDR3 is 14 amino acids. The CDR3 here is CSARGGTRQETQYF. In DNA form, the CDR3 reads TGCAGTGCTAGAGGGGGGACTAGGCAAGAGACCCAGTACTTC.

V and J are TRBV5-1 and TRBJ2-6; D perhaps matches TRBD1 (5 bases). Germline CDR1 SGHRS, CDR2 YFSETQ. The CDR3 length is 16 residues. V shed 0 bases and J shed 0 bases, with 7 bases lying between them. The CDR3 DNA reads TGCGCCAGCAGCTTGGCCAGGGACTCTGGGGCCAACGTCCTGACTTTC. This translates into CASSLARDSGANVLTF.

The rearrangement uses TRBV20-1 and TRBJ2-3, with D perhaps matching TRBD2 (5 bases). Trimming shortened V by 0 bases and J by 13 bases, and 14 bases separated the two germline ends. This CDR3 is built from 12 residues. Germline V CDR1 and CDR2: DFQATT, SNEGSKA (reference sequence). The chain's CDR3 is CSARERDYQKYF. The CDR3, as DNA: TGCAGTGCTAGAGAAAGAGACTACCAGAAGTATTTT.

The chain combines TRBV3-1 with TRBJ2-7; 7 bases agree with TRBD1. V was clipped by 4 bases and J by 0 bases; unmatched bases: 6. Germline assignment: CDR1 LGHDT and CDR2 YNNKEL (reference sequence). This CDR3 is built from 15 residues. The CDR3 DNA follows: TGTGCCAGCAGCCCCGGGACAGTTCCCTCCTACGAGCAGTACTTC. Its protein is CASSPGTVPSYEQYF.

The CDR3 sequence is CASSRAGGSSYEQYF. The DNA for the CDR3 is TGTGCCAGCAGTCGAGCGGGGGGCAGCTCCTACGAGCAGTACTTC. The V gene is TRBV11-2, the J gene TRBJ2-7; 9 bases line up with TRBD2. Germline CDR1 is SGHAT and CDR2 is FQNNGV. V gave up 6 bases and J gave up 0 bases; unmatched junction bases: 6. The CDR3 contains 15 residues.

This chain links TRBV24-1 with TRBJ2-3, with a possible D match to TRBD1 (5 bases). There are 19 residues in the CDR3. Germline values: CDR1 KGHDR, CDR2 SFDVKD. Trimming cost V 1 base and J 2 bases, with 21 bases left between them. The chain's CDR3 is CATSDFGPHQGTDTDTQYF. DNA for the CDR3: TGTGCCACCAGTGATTTTGGTCCCCATCAGGGAACTGACACAGATACGCAGTATTTT.

This clonotype was seen a handful of times. The chain employs TRBV24-1 and TRBJ1-2; no definite D call. The CDR3 is 12 amino acids. CDR1 and CDR2 (germline): KGHDR, SFDVKD. V lost 6 bases and J lost 1, with 5 bases in between. The chain's CDR3 is CATSHSNYGYTF. CDR3 coding DNA: TGTGCCACCAGTCACAGTAACTATGGCTACACCTTC.

The chain links TRBV4-2 to TRBJ2-7, with no clear D. Germline V gene sequence: CDR1 LGHNA, CDR2 YNFKEQ. This CDR3 contains 13 residues. Trimming took off 2 bases at V and 7 bases at J, with 12 bases between the two ends. The CDR3: CASSQRGLPEQYF. The CDR3 DNA reads TGTGCCAGCAGCCAAAGAGGTCTGCCAGAGCAGTACTTC.

Note on this clonotype: Because the CDR3's place on the DNA is in doubt, the DNA is left out and the CDR3 is given as listed by TCRdb. This chain connects TRBV7-5 to TRBJ1-2; the DNA was not used to check the table's D call, TRBD1. TRBV7-5 is termed a pseudogene. Ends included, the CDR3 has 18 residues. The CDR3 loop is CISVPEAPRDREDYGYTF.

This clonotype came up a few times. The chain recombines TRBV14 with TRBJ2-3, with D possibly TRBD1 on 6 matching bases. Germline assignment: CDR1 SGHDN and CDR2 FVKESK. The CDR3 has 14 amino acids. V was pared by 8 bases and J by 2 bases, with 14 bases between. CDR3 amino acids: CASGGPLFTDTQYF. CDR3 nucleotide sequence: TGTGCCAGCGGGGGCCCATTATTCACAGATACGCAGTATTTT.

The CDR3 spells CASSSHPLGLGDGYTF. Written as DNA, the CDR3 is TGTGCCAGCAGTTCCCACCCCCTCGGACTTGGGGATGGCTACACCTTC. This chain links TRBV28 with TRBJ1-2; no firm D call. V was trimmed by 4 bases and J by 6 bases, leaving 21 bases between them. Germline assignment: CDR1 MDHEN and CDR2 SYDVKM. The length of the CDR3 is 16 residues.

The chain is built from TRBV6-5 and TRBJ2-7; tentatively, D is TRBD1 or TRBD2 (5 bases each). This CDR3 comprises 17 residues. Looked up from germline, CDR1 is MNHEY and CDR2 is SVGAGI. V lost 0 bases to trimming and J lost 2 bases, with 17 bases between them. CDR3 DNA: TGTGCCAGCAGTTACTCATCGACGGGACCATGTCCCTACGAGCAGTACTTC. This translates into CASSYSSTGPCPYEQYF.

CDR3 region: CASSIGARGNEQYF. CDR3 DNA: TGTGCCAGTAGTATCGGGGCGCGTGGCAATGAGCAGTACTTC. This chain links TRBV19 with TRBJ2-7; D tentatively reads TRBD1 or TRBD2 (5 bases each). Germline values: CDR1 LNHDA, CDR2 SQIVND (reference sequence). Trimming pared 3 bases from V and 7 bases from J, leaving 16 bases between. The CDR3 length is 14 residues.

J is TRBJ2-4 and V is TRBV28; 9 positions match TRBD2. The end of the DNA fits TRBJ2-7 better, so the J call may be wrong. Germline V CDR1 and CDR2: MDHEN, SYDVKM. The CDR3 contains 14 residues. Here the CDR3 DNA reads TGTGCCAGCAGTTCCGGGACTAGCTCGGACGAGCAGTACTTC. It codes for CASSSGTSSDEQYF.

J is TRBJ2-5 and V is TRBV2; maybe TRBD2 (5 bases). Germline assignment: CDR1 SNHLY and CDR2 FYNNEI. This CDR3 contains 14 residues. Trimming took 6 bases from V and 3 from J, leaving 14 bases between them. DNA of the CDR3: TGTGCCAGCAGCTCCACTAGAGTCAAAGAGACCCAGTACTTC. Translated: CASSSTRVKETQYF.

This clonotype was counted a few times. CDR3 region: CASDRDLLETQYF. CDR3 in DNA: TGTGCCAGCGACCGGGACCTCCTGGAGACCCAGTACTTC. The chain employs TRBV2 and TRBJ2-5; the D call may be TRBD1 or TRBD2 (5 bases each). Germline-derived CDR1 and CDR2 are SNHLY and FYNNEI. The CDR3 covers 13 residues. Deletions cut 8 bases from V and 5 bases from J, with 15 bases between. Drawing the rest from reference TRBV2 and TRBJ2-5, the complete variable domain is EPEVTQTPSHQVTQMGQEVILRCVPISNHLYFYWYRQILGQKVEFLVSFYNNEISEKSEIFDDQFSVERPDGSNFTLKIRSTKLEDSAMYFCASDRDLLETQYFGPGTRLLVL.

This chain links TRBV20-1 with TRBJ2-7, with D possibly matching TRBD1 (6 bases). V was shortened by 3 bases and J by 7 bases, with 13 bases between the two germline ends. Germline V CDR1 and CDR2: DFQATT, SNEGSKA (reference sequence). This CDR3 is 12 amino acids long. The CDR3 here is CSASQGWEEQYF. DNA of the CDR3: TGCAGTGCTAGTCAGGGGTGGGAGGAGCAGTACTTC.

This clonotype has just a few counts. V and J are TRBV20-1 and TRBJ1-2, with D possibly TRBD1 on 5 matching bases. Germline V CDR1 and CDR2: DFQATT, SNEGSKA (reference sequence). The germline V and J ends were trimmed by 6 bases and 4 bases, with 15 bases remaining between them. The length of the CDR3 is 13 residues. The CDR3 DNA is TGCAGTGCGACAGCAAATTCCGCCTATGGCTACACCTTC. Protein: CSATANSAYGYTF.

The chain combines TRBV11-2 with TRBJ2-3; 14 bases are shared with TRBD2. CDR1 is SGHAT and CDR2 is FQNNGV in the germline V gene. The junction had 15 bases not matched to a gene; V was cut back by 4 bases and J by 0 bases. The CDR3 contains 21 residues. The DNA of the CDR3 is TGTGCCAGCAGCTCCCATACGGGACTAGCGGGGGTCATAACTAGCACAGATACGCAGTATTTT. Amino acid sequence: CASSSHTGLAGVITSTDTQYF.

The chain has TRBV7-2 and TRBJ1-5; D remains unclear. There are 13 residues in the CDR3. CDR1 SGHTA and CDR2 FQGNSA come from the germline V gene. Trimming shortened V by 3 bases and J by 6 bases, and 9 bases separated the two germline ends. The CDR3: CASSFLAGQPQHF. The CDR3 DNA follows: TGTGCCAGCAGCTTTTTGGCGGGTCAGCCCCAGCATTTT.